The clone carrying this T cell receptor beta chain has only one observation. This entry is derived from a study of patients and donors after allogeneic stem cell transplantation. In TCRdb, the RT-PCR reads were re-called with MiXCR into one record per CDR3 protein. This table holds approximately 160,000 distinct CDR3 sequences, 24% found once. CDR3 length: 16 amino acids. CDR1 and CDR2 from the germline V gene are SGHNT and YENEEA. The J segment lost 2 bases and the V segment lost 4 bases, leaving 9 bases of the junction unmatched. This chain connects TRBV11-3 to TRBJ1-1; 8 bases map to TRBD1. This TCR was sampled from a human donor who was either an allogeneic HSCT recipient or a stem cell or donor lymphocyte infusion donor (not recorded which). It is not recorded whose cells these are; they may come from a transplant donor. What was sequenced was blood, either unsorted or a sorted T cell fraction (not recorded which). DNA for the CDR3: TGTGCCAGCAGCTCCCCCCGGGACAGGAGAAACACTGAAGCTTTCTTT. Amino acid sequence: CASSSPRDRRNTEAFF. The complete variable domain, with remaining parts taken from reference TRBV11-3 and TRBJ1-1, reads EAGVVQSPRYKIIEKKQPVAFWCNPISGHNTLYWYLQNLGQGPELLIRYENEEAVDDSQLPKDRFSAERLKGVDSTLKIQPAELGDSAVYLCASSSPRDRRNTEAFFGQGTRLTVV.